The clone carrying this T cell receptor (beta chain) was detected a few times. Its specificity is unknown. The data were taken from a study of blood T cells in healthy people across ages. Overall study context: Capturing about one barcoded beta molecule per two T cells was achieved by template switching. General study points: Strong correlation existed between TCR beta diversity and naive T cell percentage.

Primers used in a second PCR of about 6 to 12 cycles were a sample-barcoded 5' primer and a J-beta primer mix. The template-switch adaptor, which had 12 random nucleotides, put a tag on each cDNA molecule. From the 5' RACE reads, TCRdb called clonotypes with MiXCR, one entry per CDR3 protein. The data hold 550,000 to 750,000 distinct CDR3 sequences, with more than 20% observed a single time. Trimming shortened V by 5 bases and J by 3 bases, and 15 bases separated the two germline ends. The CDR3 is 15 amino acids. Germline V lookup: CDR1 MNHEY, CDR2 SMNVEV (reference sequence). This chain uses TRBV27 with TRBJ2-3; the D is unclear. Sequencing was carried out using blood. This receptor was taken from an older man in good health. CDR3 bases: TGTGCCAGCAGTCCTAGGGCTATAATGACAGATACGCAGTATTTT. The encoded protein is CASSPRAIMTDTQYF.